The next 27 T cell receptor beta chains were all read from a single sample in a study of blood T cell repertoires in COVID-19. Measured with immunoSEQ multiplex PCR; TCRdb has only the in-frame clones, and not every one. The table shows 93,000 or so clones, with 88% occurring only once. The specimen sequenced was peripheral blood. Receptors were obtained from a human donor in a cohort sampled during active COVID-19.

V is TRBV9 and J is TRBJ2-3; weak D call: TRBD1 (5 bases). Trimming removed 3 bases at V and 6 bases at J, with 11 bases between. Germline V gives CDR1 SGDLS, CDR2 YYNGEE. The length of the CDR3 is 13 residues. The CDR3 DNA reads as TGTGCCAGCAGCGGCCAGGGCGCGGATACGCAGTATTTT. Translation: CASSGQGADTQYF. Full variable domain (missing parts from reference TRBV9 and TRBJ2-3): DSGVTQTPKHLITATGQRVTLRCSPRSGDLSVYWYQQSLDQGLQFLIQYYNGEERAKGNILERFSAQQFPDLHSELNLSSLELGDSALYFCASSGQGADTQYFGPGTRLTVL.

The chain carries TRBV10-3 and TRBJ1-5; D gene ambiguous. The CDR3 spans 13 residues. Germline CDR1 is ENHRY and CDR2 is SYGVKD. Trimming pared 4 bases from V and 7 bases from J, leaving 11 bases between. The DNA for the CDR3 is TGTGCCATCAGTGCAGGCCCCGAGCAGCCCCAGCATTTT. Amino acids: CAISAGPEQPQHF.

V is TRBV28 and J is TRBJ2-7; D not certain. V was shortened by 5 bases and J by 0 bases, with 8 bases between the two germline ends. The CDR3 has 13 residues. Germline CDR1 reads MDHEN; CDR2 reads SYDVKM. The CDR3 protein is CASSIPSSYEQYF. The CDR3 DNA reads TGTGCCAGCAGTATCCCGAGCTCCTACGAGCAGTACTTC.

Here the CDR3 DNA reads TGCGCCAGCAGCTTAAACACAGGGTGGTCCGGGGAGCTGTTTTTT. The encoded protein is CASSLNTGWSGELFF. The chain couples TRBV5-1 to TRBJ2-2; perhaps TRBD1 as D (6 bases). CDR3 length: 15 amino acids. V was cut by 2 bases and J by 6 bases, with 14 bases left in between. The germline V gene encodes CDR1 SGHRS and CDR2 YFSETQ.

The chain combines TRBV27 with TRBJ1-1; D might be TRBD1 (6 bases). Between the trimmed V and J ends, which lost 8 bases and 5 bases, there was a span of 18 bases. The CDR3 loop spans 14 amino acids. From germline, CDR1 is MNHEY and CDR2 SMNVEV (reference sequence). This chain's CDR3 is CASALQGEETEAFF. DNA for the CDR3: TGTGCCAGCGCCTTACAGGGTGAGGAGACTGAAGCTTTCTTT.

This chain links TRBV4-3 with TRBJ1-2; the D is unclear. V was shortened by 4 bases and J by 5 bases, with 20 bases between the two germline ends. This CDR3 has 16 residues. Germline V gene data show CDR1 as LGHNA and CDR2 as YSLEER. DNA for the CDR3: TGCGCCAGCAGCCCTACCAGAGCCGGGGAACTGTATGGCTACACCTTC. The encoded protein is CASSPTRAGELYGYTF.

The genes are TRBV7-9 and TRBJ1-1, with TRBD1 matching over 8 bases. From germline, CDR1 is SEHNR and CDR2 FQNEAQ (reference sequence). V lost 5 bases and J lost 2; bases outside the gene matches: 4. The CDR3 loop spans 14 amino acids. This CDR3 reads CASSLGQGNTEAFF. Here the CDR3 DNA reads TGTGCCAGCAGCCTCGGACAGGGAAACACTGAAGCTTTCTTT.

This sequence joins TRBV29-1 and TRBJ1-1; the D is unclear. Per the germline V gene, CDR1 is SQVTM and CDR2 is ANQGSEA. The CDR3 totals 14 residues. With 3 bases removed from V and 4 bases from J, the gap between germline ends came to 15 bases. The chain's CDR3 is CSVDLGGFGTEAFF. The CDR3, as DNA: TGCAGCGTTGATTTGGGAGGGTTTGGCACTGAAGCTTTCTTT.

In nucleotides, the CDR3 is TGTGCCAGCAGGAGGGACAGGGTACCATACGAGCAGTACTTC. This gives the protein CASRRDRVPYEQYF. V gene TRBV27 combines with J gene TRBJ2-7, with 9 positions matching TRBD1. The CDR3 extends over 14 amino acids. With 6 bases clipped from V and 4 bases from J, the junction kept 7 bases outside the gene matches. In germline, CDR1 is MNHEY, CDR2 SMNVEV (reference sequence).

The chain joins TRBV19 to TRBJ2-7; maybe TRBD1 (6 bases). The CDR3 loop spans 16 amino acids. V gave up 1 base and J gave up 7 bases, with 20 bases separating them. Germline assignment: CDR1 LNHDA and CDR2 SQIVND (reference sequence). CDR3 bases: TGTGCCAGTAGTATAGGGGGGCCAGGGCGAAGAGGGGAGCAGTACTTC. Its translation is CASSIGGPGRRGEQYF. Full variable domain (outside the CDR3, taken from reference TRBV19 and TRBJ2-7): DGGITQSPKYLFRKEGQNVTLSCEQNLNHDAMYWYRQDPGQGLRLIYYSQIVNDFQKGDIAEGYSVSREKKESFPLTVTSAQKNPTAFYLCASSIGGPGRRGEQYFGPGTRLTVT.

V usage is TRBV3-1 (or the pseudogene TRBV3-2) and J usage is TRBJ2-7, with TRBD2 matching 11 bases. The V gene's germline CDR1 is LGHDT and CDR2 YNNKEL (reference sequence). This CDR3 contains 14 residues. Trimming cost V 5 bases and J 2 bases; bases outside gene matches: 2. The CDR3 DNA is TGTGCCAGCAGCATAGCGGGAGGGGCCTACGAGCAGTACTTC. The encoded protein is CASSIAGGAYEQYF.

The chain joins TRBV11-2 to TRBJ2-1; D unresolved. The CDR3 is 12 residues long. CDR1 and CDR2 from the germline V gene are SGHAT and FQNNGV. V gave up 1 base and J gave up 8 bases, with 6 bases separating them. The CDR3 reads CASSLGVYEQFF. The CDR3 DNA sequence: TGTGCCAGCAGCTTAGGAGTCTATGAGCAGTTCTTC.

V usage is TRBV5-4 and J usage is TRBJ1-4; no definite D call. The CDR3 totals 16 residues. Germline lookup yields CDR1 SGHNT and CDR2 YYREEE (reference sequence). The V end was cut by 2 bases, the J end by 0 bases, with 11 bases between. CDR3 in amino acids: CASSFIPLATNEKLFF. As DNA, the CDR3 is TGTGCCAGCAGCTTTATCCCCCTCGCAACTAATGAAAAACTGTTTTTT. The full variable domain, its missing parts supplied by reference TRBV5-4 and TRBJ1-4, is ETGVTQSPTHLIKTRGQQVTLRCSSQSGHNTVSWYQQALGQGPQFIFQYYREEENGRGNFPPRFSGLQFPNYSSELNVNALELDDSALYLCASSFIPLATNEKLFFGSGTQLSVL.

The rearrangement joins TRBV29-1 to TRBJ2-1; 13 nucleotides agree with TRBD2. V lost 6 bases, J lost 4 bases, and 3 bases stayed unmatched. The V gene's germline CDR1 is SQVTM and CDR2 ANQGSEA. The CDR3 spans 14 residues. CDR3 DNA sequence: TGCAGCGTGGGACTAGCGGGACGATACAATGAGCAGTTCTTC. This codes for CSVGLAGRYNEQFF.

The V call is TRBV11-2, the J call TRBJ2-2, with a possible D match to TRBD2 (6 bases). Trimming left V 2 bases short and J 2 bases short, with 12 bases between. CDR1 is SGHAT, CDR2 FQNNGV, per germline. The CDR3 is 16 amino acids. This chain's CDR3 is CASSLTGGDNTGELFF. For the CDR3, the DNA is TGTGCCAGCAGCTTAACTGGCGGGGATAACACCGGGGAGCTGTTTTTT. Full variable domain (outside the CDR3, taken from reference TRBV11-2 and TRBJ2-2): EAGVAQSPRYKIIEKRQSVAFWCNPISGHATLYWYQQILGQGPKLLIQFQNNGVVDDSQLPKDRFSAERLKGVDSTLKIQPAKLEDSAVYLCASSLTGGDNTGELFFGEGSRLTVL.

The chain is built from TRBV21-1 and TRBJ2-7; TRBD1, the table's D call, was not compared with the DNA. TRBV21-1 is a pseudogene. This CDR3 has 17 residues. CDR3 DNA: TGTGCCAGCAGCAAATCCGGACAGGGCTGGGACGATTGTGAGCAGTACTTC. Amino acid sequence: CASSKSGQGWDDCEQYF.

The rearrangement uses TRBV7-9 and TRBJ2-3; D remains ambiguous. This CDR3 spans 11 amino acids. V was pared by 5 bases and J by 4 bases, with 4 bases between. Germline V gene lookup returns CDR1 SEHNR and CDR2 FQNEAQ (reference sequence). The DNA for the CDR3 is TGTGCCAGCAGCCGTGCAGATACGCAGTATTTT. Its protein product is CASSRADTQYF. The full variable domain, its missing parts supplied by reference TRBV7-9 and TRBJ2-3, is DTGVSQNPRHKITKRGQNVTFRCDPISEHNRLYWYRQTLGQGPEFLTYFQNEAQLEKSRLLSDRFSAERPKGSFSTLEIQRTEQGDSAMYLCASSRADTQYFGPGTRLTVL.

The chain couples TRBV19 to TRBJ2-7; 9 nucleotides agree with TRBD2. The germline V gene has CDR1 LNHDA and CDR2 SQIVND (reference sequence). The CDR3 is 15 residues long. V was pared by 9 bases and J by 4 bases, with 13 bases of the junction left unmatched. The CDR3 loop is CASGTGAGGSYEQYF. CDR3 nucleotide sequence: TGTGCCAGCGGTACCGGAGCGGGAGGCTCTTACGAGCAGTACTTC.

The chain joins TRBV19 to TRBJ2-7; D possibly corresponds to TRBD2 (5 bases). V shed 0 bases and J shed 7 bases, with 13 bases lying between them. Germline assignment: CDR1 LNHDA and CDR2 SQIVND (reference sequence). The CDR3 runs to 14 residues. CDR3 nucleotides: TGTGCCAGTAGTATAGATGACTTTTCGGGAGAGCAGTACTTC. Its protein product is CASSIDDFSGEQYF.

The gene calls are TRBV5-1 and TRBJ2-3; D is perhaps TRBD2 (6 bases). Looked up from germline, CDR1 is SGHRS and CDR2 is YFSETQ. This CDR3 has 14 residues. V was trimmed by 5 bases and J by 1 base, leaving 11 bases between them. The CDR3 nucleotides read TGCGCCAGCAGGGAGGGACCCGGCACAGATACGCAGTATTTT. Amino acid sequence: CASREGPGTDTQYF.

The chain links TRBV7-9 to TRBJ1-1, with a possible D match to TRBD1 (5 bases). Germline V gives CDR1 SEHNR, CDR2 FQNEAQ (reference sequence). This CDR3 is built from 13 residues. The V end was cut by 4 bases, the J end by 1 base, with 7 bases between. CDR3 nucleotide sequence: TGTGCCAGCAGCTCCGGACAGAACACTGAAGCTTTCTTT. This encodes CASSSGQNTEAFF.

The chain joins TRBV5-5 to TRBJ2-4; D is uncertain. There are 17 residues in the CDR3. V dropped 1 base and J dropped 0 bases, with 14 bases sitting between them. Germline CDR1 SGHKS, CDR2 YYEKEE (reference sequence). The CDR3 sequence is CASSLRQASLAKNIQYF. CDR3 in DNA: TGTGCCAGCAGCTTGCGGCAGGCCAGTCTAGCCAAAAACATTCAGTACTTC.

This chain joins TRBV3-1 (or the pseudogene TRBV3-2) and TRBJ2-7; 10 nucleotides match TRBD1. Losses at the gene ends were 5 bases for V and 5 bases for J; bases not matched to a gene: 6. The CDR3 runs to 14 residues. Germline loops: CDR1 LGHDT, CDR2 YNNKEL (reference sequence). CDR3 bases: TGTGCCAGCAGCTGGGGACAGGGGAGTGACGAGCAGTACTTC. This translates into CASSWGQGSDEQYF.

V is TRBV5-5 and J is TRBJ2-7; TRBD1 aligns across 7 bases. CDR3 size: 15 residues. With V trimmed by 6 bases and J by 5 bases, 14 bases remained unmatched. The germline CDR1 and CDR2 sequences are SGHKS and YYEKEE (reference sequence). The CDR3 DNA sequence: TGTGCCAGCACCCATCTTCAGGGGGTATTCGACGAGCAGTACTTC. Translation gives CASTHLQGVFDEQYF.

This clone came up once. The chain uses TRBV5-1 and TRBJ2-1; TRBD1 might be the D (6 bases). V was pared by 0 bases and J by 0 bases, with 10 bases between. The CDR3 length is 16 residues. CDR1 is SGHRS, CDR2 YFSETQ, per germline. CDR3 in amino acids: CASSLEGVSSYNEQFF. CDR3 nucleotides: TGCGCCAGCAGCTTGGAGGGGGTGAGCTCCTACAATGAGCAGTTCTTC. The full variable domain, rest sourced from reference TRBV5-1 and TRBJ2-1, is KAGVTQTPRYLIKTRGQQVTLSCSPISGHRSVSWYQQTPGQGLQFLFEYFSETQRNKGNFPGRFSGRQFSNSRSEMNVSTLELGDSALYLCASSLEGVSSYNEQFFGPGTRLTVL.

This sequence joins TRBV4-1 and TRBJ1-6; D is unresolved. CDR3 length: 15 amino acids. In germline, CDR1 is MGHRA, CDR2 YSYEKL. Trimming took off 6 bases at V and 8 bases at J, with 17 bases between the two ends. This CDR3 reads CASRSGRFGDSPLHF. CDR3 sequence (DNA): TGCGCCAGCAGGTCCGGTCGGTTCGGGGATTCACCCCTCCACTTT.

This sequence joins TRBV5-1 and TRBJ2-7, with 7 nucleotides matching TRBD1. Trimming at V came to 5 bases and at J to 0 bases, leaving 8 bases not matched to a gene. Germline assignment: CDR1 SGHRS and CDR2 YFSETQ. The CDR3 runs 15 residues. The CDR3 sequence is CASSSDRANSYEQYF. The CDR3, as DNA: TGCGCCAGCAGTTCCGACAGGGCAAACTCCTACGAGCAGTACTTC.